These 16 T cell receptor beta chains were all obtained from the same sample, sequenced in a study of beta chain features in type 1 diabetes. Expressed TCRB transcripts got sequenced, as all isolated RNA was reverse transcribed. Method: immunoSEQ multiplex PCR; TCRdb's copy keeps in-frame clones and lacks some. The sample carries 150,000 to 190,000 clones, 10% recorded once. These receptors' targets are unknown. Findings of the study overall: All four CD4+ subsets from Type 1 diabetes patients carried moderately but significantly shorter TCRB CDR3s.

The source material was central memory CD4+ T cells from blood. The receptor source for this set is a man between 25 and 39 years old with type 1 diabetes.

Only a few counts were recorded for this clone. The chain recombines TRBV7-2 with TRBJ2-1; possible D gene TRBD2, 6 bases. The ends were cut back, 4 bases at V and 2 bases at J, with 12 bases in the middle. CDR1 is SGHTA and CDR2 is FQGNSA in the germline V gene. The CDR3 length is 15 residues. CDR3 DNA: TGTGCCAGCAGCTCAATGGAGGGAGCCTACAATGAGCAGTTCTTC. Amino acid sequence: CASSSMEGAYNEQFF.

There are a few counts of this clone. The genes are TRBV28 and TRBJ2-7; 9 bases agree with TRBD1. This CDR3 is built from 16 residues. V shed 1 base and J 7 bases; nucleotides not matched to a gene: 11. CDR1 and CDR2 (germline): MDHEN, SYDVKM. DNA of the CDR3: TGTGCCAGCAGTTTATTAGGAGGGGACAGGGTGTTGGAGCAGTACTTC. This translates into CASSLLGGDRVLEQYF.

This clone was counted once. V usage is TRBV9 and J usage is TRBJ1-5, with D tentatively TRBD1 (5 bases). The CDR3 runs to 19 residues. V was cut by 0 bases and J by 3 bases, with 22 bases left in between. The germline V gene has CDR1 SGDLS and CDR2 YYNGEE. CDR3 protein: CASSVDNGADTTINQPQHF. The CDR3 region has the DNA TGTGCCAGCAGCGTAGATAATGGGGCGGACACCACGATCAATCAGCCCCAGCATTTT.

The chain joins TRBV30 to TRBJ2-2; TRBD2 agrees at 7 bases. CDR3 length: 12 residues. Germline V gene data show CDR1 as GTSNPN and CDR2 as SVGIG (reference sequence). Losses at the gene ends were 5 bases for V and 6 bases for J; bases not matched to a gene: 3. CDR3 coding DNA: TGTGCCTGGGGGGGGGTTTCCGGGGAGCTGTTTTTT. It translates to CAWGGVSGELFF.

The CDR3 DNA reads TGTGCCAGCACCGGAGACACCGGGGAGCTGTTTTTT. Translated, it gives CASTGDTGELFF. The chain is built from TRBV2 and TRBJ2-2; the D is unclear. V was cut by 7 bases and J by 3 bases, with 6 bases left in between. CDR3 length: 12 amino acids. CDR1 is SNHLY and CDR2 is FYNNEI in the germline V gene.

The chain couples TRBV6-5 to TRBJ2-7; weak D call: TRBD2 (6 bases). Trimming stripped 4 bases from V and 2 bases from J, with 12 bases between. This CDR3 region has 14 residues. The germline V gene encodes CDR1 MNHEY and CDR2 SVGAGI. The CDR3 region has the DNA TGTGCCAGCAGTTCCTGGGACTTCACCTACGAGCAGTACTTC. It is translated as CASSSWDFTYEQYF.

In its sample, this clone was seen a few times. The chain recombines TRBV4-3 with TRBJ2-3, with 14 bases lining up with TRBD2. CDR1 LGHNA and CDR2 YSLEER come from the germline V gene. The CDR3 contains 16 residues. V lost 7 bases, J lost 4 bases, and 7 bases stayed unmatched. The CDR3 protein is CASKVGTSGSSDTQYF. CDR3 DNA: TGCGCCAGCAAAGTGGGGACTAGCGGGAGCTCAGATACGCAGTATTTT.

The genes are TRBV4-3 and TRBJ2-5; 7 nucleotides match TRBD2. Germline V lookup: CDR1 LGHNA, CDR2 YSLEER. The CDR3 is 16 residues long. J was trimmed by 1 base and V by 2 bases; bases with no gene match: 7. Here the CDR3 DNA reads TGCGCCAGCAGCCAATTGTCGCCGGGGGGCCAAGAGACCCAGTACTTC. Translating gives CASSQLSPGGQETQYF.

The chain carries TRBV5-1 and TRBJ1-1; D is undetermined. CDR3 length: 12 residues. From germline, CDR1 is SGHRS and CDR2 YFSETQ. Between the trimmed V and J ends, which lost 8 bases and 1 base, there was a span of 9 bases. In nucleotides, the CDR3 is TGCGCCAGGAGTCGCGGGAACACTGAAGCTTTCTTT. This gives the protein CARSRGNTEAFF.

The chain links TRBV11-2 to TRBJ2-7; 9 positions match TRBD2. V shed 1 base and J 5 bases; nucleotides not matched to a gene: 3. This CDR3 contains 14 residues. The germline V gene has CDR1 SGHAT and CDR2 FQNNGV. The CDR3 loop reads CASSLGLAVDEQYF. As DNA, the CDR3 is TGTGCCAGCAGCTTAGGACTAGCGGTTGACGAGCAGTACTTC. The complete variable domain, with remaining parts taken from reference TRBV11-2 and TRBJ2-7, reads EAGVAQSPRYKIIEKRQSVAFWCNPISGHATLYWYQQILGQGPKLLIQFQNNGVVDDSQLPKDRFSAERLKGVDSTLKIQPAKLEDSAVYLCASSLGLAVDEQYFGPGTRLTVT.

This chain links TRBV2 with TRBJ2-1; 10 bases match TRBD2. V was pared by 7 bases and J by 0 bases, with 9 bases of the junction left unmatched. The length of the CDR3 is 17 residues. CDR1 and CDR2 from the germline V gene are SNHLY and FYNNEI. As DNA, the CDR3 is TGTGCCAGCAAGATGGGACTAGCGCCGAGCTCCTACAATGAGCAGTTCTTC. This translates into CASKMGLAPSSYNEQFF. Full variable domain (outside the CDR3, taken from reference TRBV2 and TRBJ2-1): EPEVTQTPSHQVTQMGQEVILRCVPISNHLYFYWYRQILGQKVEFLVSFYNNEISEKSEIFDDQFSVERPDGSNFTLKIRSTKLEDSAMYFCASKMGLAPSSYNEQFFGPGTRLTVL.

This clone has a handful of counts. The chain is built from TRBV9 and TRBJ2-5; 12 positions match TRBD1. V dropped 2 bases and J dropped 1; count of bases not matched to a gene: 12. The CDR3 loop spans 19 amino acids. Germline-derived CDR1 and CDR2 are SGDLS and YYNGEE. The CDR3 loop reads CASSVGTGGSVVFQETQYF. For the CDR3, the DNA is TGTGCCAGCAGCGTGGGGACAGGGGGCTCGGTAGTGTTCCAAGAGACCCAGTACTTC.

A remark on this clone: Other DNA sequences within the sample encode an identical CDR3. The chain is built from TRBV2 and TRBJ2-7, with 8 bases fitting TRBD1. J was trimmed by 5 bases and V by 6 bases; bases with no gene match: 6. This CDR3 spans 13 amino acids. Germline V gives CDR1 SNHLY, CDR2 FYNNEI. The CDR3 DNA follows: TGTGCCAGCAGACGGACAGGGCCCCACGAGCAGTACTTC. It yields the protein CASRRTGPHEQYF.

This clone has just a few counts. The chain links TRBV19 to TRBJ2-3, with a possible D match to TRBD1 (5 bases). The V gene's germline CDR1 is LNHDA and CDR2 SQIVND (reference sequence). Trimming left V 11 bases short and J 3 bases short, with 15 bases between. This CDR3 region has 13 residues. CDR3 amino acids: CASKTQGTDTQYF. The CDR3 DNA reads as TGTGCCTCCAAGACGCAGGGAACAGATACGCAGTATTTT.

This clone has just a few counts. The CDR3 loop is CASSQDWGLSEQFF. CDR3 DNA: TGTGCCAGCAGCCAAGATTGGGGGCTGAGTGAGCAGTTCTTC. The chain combines TRBV4-2 with TRBJ2-1; D perhaps matches TRBD1 (6 bases). With 0 bases removed from V and 9 bases from J, the gap between germline ends came to 12 bases. The CDR3 sequence is 14 residues long. In germline, CDR1 is LGHNA, CDR2 YNFKEQ.

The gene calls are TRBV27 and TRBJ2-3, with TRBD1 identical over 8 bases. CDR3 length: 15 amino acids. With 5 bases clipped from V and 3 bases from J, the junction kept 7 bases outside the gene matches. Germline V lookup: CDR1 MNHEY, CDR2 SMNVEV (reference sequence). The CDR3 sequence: CASSPMHRGTDTQYF. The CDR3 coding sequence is TGTGCCAGCAGTCCCATGCACAGGGGGACAGATACGCAGTATTTT.